This T cell receptor beta chain came from a study of cytomegalovirus exposure and HLA in healthy donors. PCR used 60 Vbeta primers and 13 Jbeta primers. Repertoires were generated with immunoSEQ multiplex PCR, while TCRdb's copy carries only in-frame clones and drops some. The sample lists about 88,000 clones, approximately 80% occurring once. Details on this clone: Its target is unknown.

This CDR3 has 16 amino acids. Germline lookup yields CDR1 MGHRA and CDR2 YSYEKL. Trimming pared 1 base from V and 1 base from J, leaving 13 bases between. Study findings and constraints: There was a cluster of highly shared sequence variants that was likely a sequencing artifact.

What was sequenced was PBMCs. This clonotype was obtained from a woman aged 40 to 50 in good health and CMV-seronegative. The rearrangement uses TRBV4-1 and TRBJ2-5, with a weak D call TRBD1 (6 bases). The CDR3 DNA reads as TGCGCCAGCAGCCAAGTTTTCGGGACACCCCAAGAGACCCAGTACTTC. It encodes CASSQVFGTPQETQYF.